This T cell receptor beta chain was identified during a study of CD8 T cells in Susac syndrome. Random-hexamer reverse transcription was applied to roughly 0.5 to 1 ug RNA. Amplification of TCR beta CDR3 was carried out by immunoSEQ multiplex PCR, which covered 54 Vbeta and 13 Jbeta segments. TCRdb redid the calling of the immunoSEQ multiplex PCR reads with MiXCR, one entry per CDR3 protein. The sample includes a few hundred thousand distinct CDR3 sequences, approximately 95% seen only once; the top ten take approximately 0.075%. Germline CDR1 reads GTSNPN; CDR2 reads SVGIG (reference sequence). V lost 0 bases and J lost 6, with 11 bases in between. The CDR3 has 13 residues.

The TCR comes from a human donor with multiple sclerosis. V gene TRBV30 combines with J gene TRBJ1-1; unclear D gene. The sequenced material came from CD4+ T cells from PBMCs. The CDR3 loop is CAWSVRALSEAFF. CDR3 DNA sequence: TGTGCCTGGAGTGTACGGGCCCTCTCTGAAGCTTTCTTT.